Listed below are T cell receptor beta chains from one sample, sequenced in a study of blood T cell repertoires in COVID-19. Data came from immunoSEQ multiplex PCR; TCRdb stores just in-frame clones and leaves some out. This sample has fewer than 65,000 clones; about 85% occur once, and the top ten carry approximately 6.4%. Sequenced input: peripheral blood. These receptors all stem from a man in his 60s with acute or convalescent COVID-19. CDR3s include the opening cysteine and the closing phenylalanine or tryptophan. The D gene is left open where the match is weak. Size tells how often a clone was seen (once, few, many) or the class of an expanded clone, and some rows leave it out.

d_call clone_size j_call v_call cdr3_nt cdr3_aa
. . TRBJ2-4 TRBV4-1 TGCGCCAGCAGCCAAGAAGGCCCGGGAGCCAAAAACATTCAGTACTTC CASSQEGPGAKNIQYF
. many TRBJ1-4 TRBV24-1 TGTGCCACCTGCCGTCAGGGGAATGAAAAACTGTTTTTT CATCRQGNEKLFF
TRBD2 . TRBJ2-3 TRBV28 TGTGCCAGCAGTCGGACTAGCGGGAGGCAAACAGATACGCAGTATTTT CASSRTSGRQTDTQYF
. . TRBJ1-6 TRBV5-4 TGTGCCAGCAGCTTGGGAGGGTCGGGTAATTCACCCCTCCACTTT CASSLGGSGNSPLHF
. . TRBJ1-1 TRBV28 TGTGCCAGCAGTTTATTGGGGCGGGATACTGAAGCTTTCTTT CASSLLGRDTEAFF
TRBD1 . TRBJ1-5 TRBV2 TGTGCCAGCAGTCGGACAGGGGCCGAGAGCAATCAGCCCCAGCATTTT CASSRTGAESNQPQHF
. . TRBJ2-3 TRBV5-1 TGCGCCAGCACCCCCCTACCTAGCACAGATACGCAGTATTTT CASTPLPSTDTQYF
TRBD2 . TRBJ2-5 TRBV5-5 TGTGCCAGCAGAGGGAGAGGCAAACTAGCGGGAGAGAACTTCGAGACCCAGTACTTC CASRGRGKLAGENFETQYF
. few TRBJ1-1 TRBV23-1 TGCGCCAGCAGTCAATCCCCAGTCGGGGGGGCGGAAGCTTTCTTT CASSQSPVGGAEAFF
. . TRBJ1-5 TRBV19 TGTGCCAGTAGTCCCATCTTAACAGCGGGGCGGCCCCAGCATTTT CASSPILTAGRPQHF
. . TRBJ2-7 TRBV5-4 TGTGCCAGCAGCCCGTTCGTTTCAGGGGCCGCAGGGCAGTACTTC CASSPFVSGAAGQYF
TRBD1 once TRBJ2-7 TRBV9 TGTGCCAGCAGCGTAGGGGACAGGGCCTACGAGCAGTACTTC CASSVGDRAYEQYF
. . TRBJ1-1 TRBV7-9 TGTGCCAGCAGCTTAGGATCCGGGGAGAACACTGAAGCTTTCTTT CASSLGSGENTEAFF
TRBD2 few TRBJ2-3 TRBV25-1 TGTGCCAGTAAGACTAGCGGGACCACAGATACGCAGTATTTT CASKTSGTTDTQYF
TRBD1 . TRBJ1-1 TRBV28 TGTGCCAGCAGTTTGGCTCAGGGGGTGTTCTTCACTGAAGCTTTCTTT CASSLAQGVFFTEAFF
. . TRBJ1-4 TRBV24-1 TGTGCCACCAGTGATGATAACGCGGGGGCAACTAATGAAAAACTGTTTTTT CATSDDNAGATNEKLFF
TRBD1 . TRBJ2-4 TRBV24-1 TGTGCCACCAGTGATTGGGGACAGAAAGCCAAAAACATTCAGTACTTC CATSDWGQKAKNIQYF
TRBD1 . TRBJ1-1 TRBV28 TGTGCCAGCAGTCTTACAGGGGGGCACACTGAAGCTTTCTTT CASSLTGGHTEAFF
. few TRBJ1-2 TRBV7-9 TGTGCCAGCAGCAGATCCGACAGTAGGAACTATGGCTACACCTTC CASSRSDSRNYGYTF
. . TRBJ2-3 TRBV5-1 TGCGCCAGCAGCTTGGCCGGGTTTAGTACGCAGTATTTT CASSLAGFSTQYF
. . TRBJ2-1 TRBV28 TGTGCCAGCAGTTTATCAGGTCGTTACTACAATGAGCAGTTCTTC CASSLSGRYYNEQFF
TRBD2 . TRBJ2-3 TRBV18 TGTGCCAGCTCACCACCGGGTCGACTAGCGGTCCTTTTT CASSPPGRLAVLF
TRBD1 few TRBJ1-5 TRBV2 TGTGCCACCTCCCGAGGGGGCGGGGGCAATCAGCCCCAGCATTTT CATSRGGGGNQPQHF
TRBD1 . TRBJ2-7 TRBV7-8 TGTGCCAGCAGCTCCCGGGACAGGGTGGGGTCCTCTACAAACGAGCAGTACTTC CASSSRDRVGSSTNEQYF
TRBD1 . TRBJ2-5 TRBV30 TGTGCCTCCCAACAGGGGTCCCAAGAGACCCAGTACTTC CASQQGSQETQYF
TRBD1 . TRBJ1-2 TRBV14 TGTGCCAGCAGCAATAACAGGGGTAACGGCTACACCTTC CASSNNRGNGYTF
TRBD1 . TRBJ2-1 TRBV19 TGTGCCAGTAGTATAAGGGGACAGGTCCATGAGCAGTTCTTC CASSIRGQVHEQFF
TRBD1 . TRBJ2-7 TRBV2 TGTGCCAGCCGAGACAGGGGCGTGGGTGAGCAGTACTTC CASRDRGVGEQYF
TRBD1 . TRBJ2-1 TRBV10-2 TGCGCCAGCAGTGAGCTACGGACAGCCAGGGGGTACAATGAGCAGTTCTTC CASSELRTARGYNEQFF
. . TRBJ1-5 TRBV18 TGTGCCAGCTCGACAGAGCATAGCAATCAGCCCCAGCATTTT CASSTEHSNQPQHF
. . TRBJ1-4 TRBV10-3 TGTGCCATCAGTGACAGGGCCCAAAATGAAAAACTGTTTTTT CAISDRAQNEKLFF
. . TRBJ2-3 TRBV2 TGTGCCAGCAGTAAGGGACTCCTCACAGATACGCAGTATTTT CASSKGLLTDTQYF
. . TRBJ1-2 TRBV3-1/TRBV3-2 TGTGCCAGCAGCCAAGCAGCGATAGCTAACTATGGCTACACCTTC CASSQAAIANYGYTF
. . TRBJ2-5 TRBV5-5 TGTGCCAGCAGCTCTCAGCGAGTGGAGACCCAGTACTTC CASSSQRVETQYF
. few TRBJ2-5 TRBV27 TGTGCCAGCAGTCTAGGACTGTACCGAGAGACCCAGTACTTC CASSLGLYRETQYF
. few TRBJ2-1 TRBV9 TGTGCCAGCAGCCCGAGGAGGGGTGGGTGGGGTGAGCAGTTCTTC CASSPRRGGWGEQFF
. . TRBJ1-1 TRBV15 TGTGCCACCAGCATTCCCGGAGGCACTGAAGCTTTCTTT CATSIPGGTEAFF
TRBD1 . TRBJ1-2 TRBV15 TGTGCCACCAGCAGACGAAACAGGGGTGGATATGGCTACACCTTC CATSRRNRGGYGYTF
TRBD2 . TRBJ2-7 TRBV2 TGTGCCAGCAGGGCCCTGGGACTAGCGTACGAGCAGTACTTC CASRALGLAYEQYF
TRBD2 . TRBJ2-1 TRBV11-2 TGTGCCAGCAGCAGGGGACTAGCGGGAGTCCCTGAGCAGTTCTTC CASSRGLAGVPEQFF
TRBD1 once TRBJ2-2 TRBV4-2 TGTGCCAGCAGCCATTTTACAGGGGGCGCCAGCGCCGGGGAGCTGTTTTTT CASSHFTGGASAGELFF
TRBD2 once TRBJ2-3 TRBV15 TGTGCCACCAGCGTCTGGACTAGCGGGGTAACAGATACGCAGTATTTT CATSVWTSGVTDTQYF
. . TRBJ2-3 TRBV12-5 TGTGCTAGTGGTTTCGGAGGGGGCGGGACAGATACGCAGTATTTT CASGFGGGGTDTQYF
. . TRBJ2-7 TRBV3-1/TRBV3-2 TGTGCCAGCAGCCCTCTCGCGGTGGGGAGGCTGGGGGAGCAGTACTTC CASSPLAVGRLGEQYF
TRBD2 . TRBJ2-3 TRBV28 TGTGCCAGCAGACCCGGACTAGCGGGAGTGAGAGGTACGCAGTATTTT CASRPGLAGVRGTQYF
. . TRBJ1-2 TRBV28 TGTGCCAGCAGCCCCTATAAAAGCGGCTACACCTTC CASSPYKSGYTF
. . TRBJ1-5 TRBV20-1 TGCAGTGCTAGTTCTGCTATCAATCAGCCCCAGCATTTT CSASSAINQPQHF
TRBD1 . TRBJ2-5 TRBV24-1 TGTGCCACCAGTGATTCCTCGGGACAGCGAGAGACCCAGTACTTC CATSDSSGQRETQYF
. . TRBJ2-1 TRBV27 TGTGCCAGCAGTTTAGAGGGGGTGGGGACATTACAACTCGAGCAGTTCTTC CASSLEGVGTLQLEQFF
. . TRBJ2-1 TRBV5-1 TGCGCCAGCAGCTTGGCTACCTCTTACAATGAGCAGTTCTTC CASSLATSYNEQFF
. . TRBJ1-1 TRBV3-1/TRBV3-2 TGTGCCAGCAGCCAAGGTAAAAACACTGAAGCTTTCTTT CASSQGKNTEAFF